This entry lists 6 T cell receptor beta chains sequenced from one sample in a study of blood T cell repertoires in COVID-19. Profiling relied on immunoSEQ multiplex PCR, and the TCRdb table lists in-frame clones only, not all of them. The table includes approximately 200,000 clones, around 84% detected once. Input material: peripheral blood. Receptors originate from a woman aged 60-75 years who had recovered from COVID-19.

The chain links TRBV27 to TRBJ2-3; no definite D call. V lost 4 bases, J lost 5 bases, and 4 bases lay in between. The CDR3 loop spans 11 amino acids. CDR1 is MNHEY, CDR2 SMNVEV, per germline (reference sequence). The CDR3, as DNA: TGTGCCAGCAGTTCGAGAGATACGCAGTATTTT. Protein: CASSSRDTQYF.

The V call is TRBV10-1, the J call TRBJ1-2; D call uncertain. V was trimmed by 6 bases and J by 4 bases, leaving 12 bases between them. The germline V gene has CDR1 WNHNN and CDR2 SYGVQD (reference sequence). CDR3 length: 13 amino acids. CDR3 sequence (DNA): TGCGCCAGCAGCGAAGGACTCCTCTATGGCTACACCTTC. Amino acids: CASSEGLLYGYTF.

This rearrangement joins TRBV15 to TRBJ2-7, with TRBD1 as a possible D gene (6 bases). The CDR3 loop spans 15 amino acids. Trimming cost V 3 bases and J 4 bases, with 16 bases left between them. Germline CDR1 and CDR2: LNHNV and YYDKDF (reference sequence). Here the CDR3 DNA reads TGTGCCACCAGCAGGAACAGACAGGCGGGTTACGAGCAGTACTTC. Protein: CATSRNRQAGYEQYF.

The chain employs TRBV7-9 and TRBJ1-2; 7 nucleotides match TRBD1. J was trimmed by 2 bases and V by 5 bases; bases with no gene match: 5. From germline, CDR1 is SEHNR and CDR2 FQNEAQ (reference sequence). CDR3 length: 14 amino acids. CDR3 sequence (DNA): TGTGCCAGCAGCGGTCAACAGGGGAACTATGGCTACACCTTC. Its translation: CASSGQQGNYGYTF. The full variable domain, its missing parts supplied by reference TRBV7-9 and TRBJ1-2, is DTGVSQNPRHKITKRGQNVTFRCDPISEHNRLYWYRQTLGQGPEFLTYFQNEAQLEKSRLLSDRFSAERPKGSFSTLEIQRTEQGDSAMYLCASSGQQGNYGYTFGSGTRLTVV.

The rearrangement links TRBV19 to TRBJ1-2; a weak D match, TRBD1 (5 bases). Germline CDR1 reads LNHDA; CDR2 reads SQIVND (reference sequence). The ends were cut back, 1 base at V and 5 bases at J, with 8 bases in the middle. The CDR3 totals 13 residues. The CDR3 protein is CASSIGSGYGYTF. The CDR3 nucleotides are TGTGCCAGTAGTATAGGGTCAGGGTATGGCTACACCTTC.

The V gene is TRBV7-6, the J gene TRBJ2-2; 9 positions match TRBD2. The length of the CDR3 is 19 residues. The J segment lost 0 bases and the V segment lost 0 bases, leaving 8 bases of the junction unmatched. Germline-derived CDR1 and CDR2 are SGHVS and FNYEAQ. The CDR3 sequence: CASSLALSSGDSNTGELFF. The CDR3 coding sequence is TGTGCCAGCAGCTTAGCGCTATCTAGCGGGGACTCGAACACCGGGGAGCTGTTTTTT.